This entry lists 16 T cell receptor beta chains sequenced from one sample in a study of glioma-infiltrating T cells after dendritic cell vaccination. Clones were read by immunoSEQ multiplex PCR, and TCRdb kept only the in-frame ones, dropping some. This table holds some 73,000 clones, over 75% found once. The material sequenced was blood, taken before dendritic cell vaccination. The receptors shown here come from a human donor with glioblastoma.

V and J are TRBV6-5 and TRBJ1-2; TRBD1 might be the D (6 bases). The CDR3 consists of 14 residues. V dropped 9 bases and J dropped 1 base, with 15 bases sitting between them. CDR1 and CDR2 from the germline V gene are MNHEY and SVGAGI. The chain's CDR3 is CASLNSQGNYGYTF. The DNA for the CDR3 is TGTGCCAGTCTTAACTCACAGGGTAACTATGGCTACACCTTC.

V usage is TRBV4-1 and J usage is TRBJ1-2; 7 bases are a match to TRBD1. With V trimmed by 2 bases and J by 6 bases, 12 bases remained unmatched. The CDR3 length is 16 residues. Germline lookup yields CDR1 MGHRA and CDR2 YSYEKL. The CDR3 sequence: CASSQLWTGSSHGYTF. The CDR3 DNA is TGCGCCAGCAGCCAATTATGGACAGGATCATCCCATGGCTACACCTTC.

This clone was observed a few times. This CDR3 is CASQPQVYSNQPQHF. DNA for the CDR3: TGTGCCAGCCAACCACAAGTATATAGCAATCAGCCCCAGCATTTT. V and J are TRBV6-5 and TRBJ1-5; no reliable D call. The CDR3 has 15 residues. The germline gives CDR1 MNHEY, CDR2 SVGAGI. Trimming shortened V by 8 bases and J by 0 bases, and 14 bases separated the two germline ends.

This clone turned up a few times. The V call is TRBV5-6, the J call TRBJ1-3; D remains unclear. The V gene lost 2 bases and the J gene lost 2 bases, with 5 bases spanning the gap. This CDR3 region has 13 residues. Per germline, CDR1 SGHDT and CDR2 YYEEEE. The DNA for the CDR3 is TGTGCCAGCAGCTTAAACACTGGAAACACCATATATTTT. This gives the protein CASSLNTGNTIYF.

This clone was recorded a few times. The V and J genes are TRBV7-6 and TRBJ2-1; 11 bases are a match to TRBD2. Per the germline V gene, CDR1 is SGHVS and CDR2 is FNYEAQ. CDR3 length: 15 residues. Trimming at V came to 2 bases and at J to 8 bases, leaving 5 bases not matched to a gene. For the CDR3, the DNA is TGTGCCAGCAGCTTACTAGCGGGGGGAAAGGATGAGCAGTTCTTC. It translates to CASSLLAGGKDEQFF. The full variable domain, rest sourced from reference TRBV7-6 and TRBJ2-1, is GAGVSQSPRYKVTKRGQDVALRCDPISGHVSLYWYRQALGQGPEFLTYFNYEAQQDKSGLPNDRFSAERPEGSISTLTIQRTEQRDSAMYRCASSLLAGGKDEQFFGPGTRLTVL.

The rearrangement uses TRBV30 and TRBJ2-1; 9 bases line up with TRBD2. V trimming: 0 bases; J trimming: 7 bases; junction bases outside the gene matches: 7. Per the germline V gene, CDR1 is GTSNPN and CDR2 is SVGIG (reference sequence). The CDR3 runs 15 residues. CDR3 DNA: TGTGCCTGGAGTGTAGGGCTAGCGGGATTGAATGAGCAGTTCTTC. It encodes CAWSVGLAGLNEQFF. Using reference TRBV30 and TRBJ2-1 for the parts outside the CDR3, the full variable domain is SQTIHQWPATLVQPVGSPLSLECTVEGTSNPNLYWYRQAAGRGLQLLFYSVGIGQISSEVPQNLSASRPQDRQFILSSKKLLLSDSGFYLCAWSVGLAGLNEQFFGPGTRLTVL.

The V and J genes are TRBV7-2 and TRBJ2-5; D is possibly TRBD1 (6 bases). The CDR3 is 16 amino acids. Trimming took off 5 bases at V and 4 bases at J, with 20 bases between the two ends. Germline V lookup: CDR1 SGHTA, CDR2 FQGNSA. The DNA for the CDR3 is TGTGCCAGCAGCCCGCTGGCGTGGGGGCGCAGAGAGACCCAGTACTTC. It is translated as CASSPLAWGRRETQYF.

V usage is TRBV25-1 and J usage is TRBJ1-1, with D perhaps matching TRBD1 (5 bases). Germline V gene lookup returns CDR1 MGHDK and CDR2 SYGVNS. V was trimmed by 2 bases and J by 5 bases, leaving 12 bases between them. This CDR3 contains 14 residues. The CDR3 DNA reads as TGTGCCAGCAGTGAAAGACAGTCAGGTACTGAAGCTTTCTTT. Encoded protein: CASSERQSGTEAFF.

V gene TRBV29-1 combines with J gene TRBJ2-5, with a tentative D call TRBD1 (6 bases). V was cut by 8 bases and J by 3 bases, with 13 bases left in between. The CDR3 covers 12 residues. The germline gives CDR1 SQVTM, CDR2 ANQGSEA. The CDR3 sequence is CSTNEGEETQYF. Here the CDR3 DNA reads TGCAGCACGAACGAGGGGGAAGAGACCCAGTACTTC.

The V gene is TRBV6-5, the J gene TRBJ1-1, with TRBD1 matching over 7 bases. The CDR3 loop spans 13 amino acids. The V gene's germline CDR1 is MNHEY and CDR2 SVGAGI. The junction had 10 bases not matched to a gene; V was cut back by 5 bases and J by 10 bases. The CDR3 loop reads CASSAGTVRLAFF. The CDR3 bases are TGTGCCAGCAGTGCCGGGACAGTCCGCTTAGCTTTCTTT.

V and J are TRBV5-1 and TRBJ2-7; D not resolved. Trimming removed 0 bases at V and 3 bases at J, with 10 bases between. The CDR3 has 14 amino acids. Germline V CDR1 and CDR2: SGHRS, YFSETQ. CDR3 sequence (DNA): TGCGCCAGCAGCTTGGACTTGTCGGGCTACGAGCAGTACTTC. Its protein is CASSLDLSGYEQYF.

This clone showed up many times. This chain joins TRBV10-2 and TRBJ1-2; D not certain. The V gene's germline CDR1 is WSHSY and CDR2 SAAADI. The CDR3 has 13 residues. Deletions cut 3 bases from V and 4 bases from J, with 9 bases between. CDR3 nucleotide sequence: TGCGCCAGCAGTGACGGCGGAGCCTATGGCTACACCTTC. Translating it yields CASSDGGAYGYTF.

This clone appeared a few times. The V gene is TRBV6-5, the J gene TRBJ1-4; 9 bases map to TRBD1. Per the germline V gene, CDR1 is MNHEY and CDR2 is SVGAGI. The CDR3 sequence is 12 residues long. Trimming took 5 bases from V and 9 from J; bases not matched to a gene: 1. The CDR3 loop is CASSGTGQKLFF. CDR3 DNA sequence: TGTGCCAGCAGTGGGACAGGGCAAAAACTGTTTTTT.

The rearrangement joins TRBV7-2 to TRBJ2-7, with a weak D call TRBD2 (5 bases). The CDR3 extends over 15 amino acids. The germline gives CDR1 SGHTA, CDR2 FQGNSA. V was cut by 6 bases and J by 0 bases, with 15 bases left in between. CDR3 in amino acids: CASSPFTGSSYEQYF. DNA of the CDR3: TGTGCCAGCAGTCCTTTTACGGGGAGCTCCTACGAGCAGTACTTC.

The chain is built from TRBV2 and TRBJ1-2; 7 bases align to TRBD1. Germline CDR1 SNHLY, CDR2 FYNNEI. The CDR3 runs to 17 residues. J was trimmed by 4 bases and V by 7 bases; bases with no gene match: 18. In nucleotides, the CDR3 is TGTGCCAGCACGGGGGAGACAGGGCGGAATGGTGGCTATGGCTACACCTTC. Amino acid sequence: CASTGETGRNGGYGYTF.

The chain links TRBV7-7 to TRBJ2-7; TRBD1 matches 9 bases. Germline V gives CDR1 SSHAT, CDR2 FNYEAQ (reference sequence). V shed 5 bases and J 3 bases; nucleotides not matched to a gene: 5. The CDR3 is 14 amino acids. The CDR3 region is CASSPGQGVYEQYF. CDR3 sequence (DNA): TGTGCCAGCAGCCCGGGACAGGGCGTCTACGAGCAGTACTTC.